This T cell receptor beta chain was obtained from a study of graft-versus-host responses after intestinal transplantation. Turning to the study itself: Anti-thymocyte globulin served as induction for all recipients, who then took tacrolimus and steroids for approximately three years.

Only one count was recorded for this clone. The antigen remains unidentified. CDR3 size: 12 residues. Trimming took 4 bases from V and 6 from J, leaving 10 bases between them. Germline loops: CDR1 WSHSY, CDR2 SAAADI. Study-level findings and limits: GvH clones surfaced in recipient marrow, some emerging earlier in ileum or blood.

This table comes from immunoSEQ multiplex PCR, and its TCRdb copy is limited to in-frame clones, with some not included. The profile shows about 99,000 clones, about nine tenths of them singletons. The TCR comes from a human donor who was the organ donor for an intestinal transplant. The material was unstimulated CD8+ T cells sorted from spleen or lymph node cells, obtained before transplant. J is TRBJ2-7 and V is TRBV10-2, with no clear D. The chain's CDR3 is CASSVGSGEQYF. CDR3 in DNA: TGCGCCAGCAGTGTAGGTTCGGGCGAGCAGTACTTC.